The clone carrying this T cell receptor (beta chain) was picked up a small number of times. Its cognate antigen is unknown. This CDR3 is 12 amino acids long. CDR1 and CDR2 from the germline V gene are SEHNR and FQNEAQ (reference sequence). The ends were cut back, 3 bases at V and 11 bases at J, with 11 bases in the middle. This entry belongs to a study of beta chain features in type 1 diabetes. Findings and caveats of the study: Healthy donors had naive, central memory and Treg TCRB repertoires that appeared less similar than those seen among patients. Significant though moderate, a shortening of TCRB CDR3s appeared in all four CD4+ subsets of Type 1 diabetes patients.

Sequencing targeted expressed TCRB transcripts, as all isolated RNA had been reverse transcribed. Clones were read by immunoSEQ multiplex PCR, and TCRdb kept only the in-frame ones, dropping some. The sample has 600,000 to 700,000 clones; under 15% are singletons. This clonotype was sampled from a man aged 30 to 45 with type 1 diabetes. The sequenced sample consisted of naive CD4+ T cells from blood. The chain couples TRBV7-9 to TRBJ2-1; maybe TRBD1 (5 bases). CDR3 residues: CASSLNAGKQFF. CDR3 nucleotide sequence: TGTGCCAGCAGCTTGAATGCAGGGAAGCAGTTCTTC.